This T cell receptor (beta chain) was identified during a study of T cell changes during pregnancy in multiple sclerosis. Germline-derived CDR1 and CDR2 are MNHEY and SVGAGI. V gave up 4 bases and J gave up 4 bases; unmatched junction bases: 6. This CDR3 region has 14 residues. Here immunoSEQ multiplex PCR was the method, and the copy in TCRdb shows in-frame clones only, minus some. There are about 60,000 clones in the sample; 90% to 95% occur only once, and about 0.8% lies in the top ten. The chain joins TRBV6-5 to TRBJ2-5; 7 positions match TRBD1. Source: CD4+ T cells from peripheral blood mononuclear cells, taken in the first trimester of pregnancy. The sequence was collected from a female donor with multiple sclerosis, enrolled in a pregnancy study. The CDR3: CASSSPQGRETQYF. CDR3 sequence (DNA): TGTGCCAGCAGTTCCCCACAGGGGAGAGAGACCCAGTACTTC.